Listed below are T cell receptor beta chains from one sample, sequenced in a study of shared clonotypes between healthy human individuals. Measured with immunoSEQ multiplex PCR; TCRdb has only the in-frame clones, and not every one. This sample has 2,500,000 or so clones, with approximately 93% found just once. The sequenced material came from naive CD4+ T cells from PBMCs. All receptors come from a man between 18 and 35 years old in good health. Some clones in this sample may be carry-over from other donors' samples. The CDR3 runs from the conserved cysteine through the conserved F or W. The D gene is left open where the match is weak. Size values are once, few and many counts, or a class for expanded clones, and some rows have none.

>TRBJ2-3|TRBV14|-|-
TGTGCCAGCAGCCAAGACAGGTGGTTACCCCAGCGCCTGCCGGCGAGGACAGATACGCAGTATTTT
CASSQDRWLPQRLPARTDTQYF
>TRBJ1-2|TRBV10-3|-|-
TGTGCCATCAGCCCTGGGAACCGGGGTTGGGACGGCTACACCTTC
CAISPGNRGWDGYTF
>TRBJ2-7|TRBV5-4|-|-
TGTGCCAGCAGCTTGTGGCAGGGGACCTCCGAGCAGTACTTC
CASSLWQGTSEQYF
>TRBJ2-1|TRBV28|-|-
TGTGCCAGCAGTTTATCCCCTATACAGGTCGGCCCCTACACTCTCTACAATGAGCAGTTCTTC
CASSLSPIQVGPYTLYNEQFF
>TRBJ2-1|TRBV5-4|-|TRBD2
TGTGCCAGCAGCTTGGGGGCTGCTAGCGGGAAAAGGTACAATGAGCAGTTCTTC
CASSLGAASGKRYNEQFF
>TRBJ1-6|TRBV4-3|-|-
TGCGCCAGCAGCCCCTCCGGGACCTCCGGCTATAATTCACCCCTCCACTTT
CASSPSGTSGYNSPLHF
>TRBJ1-1|TRBV30|few|-
TGTGCCTGGAGCGTACAGGGAGTAGCTTTCTTT
CAWSVQGVAFF
>TRBJ2-3|TRBV14|once|-
TGTGCCAGCAGCCAAGGGACGATACGCTCCAGTTTGACCGATACGCAGTATTTT
CASSQGTIRSSLTDTQYF
>TRBJ1-5|TRBV28|-|TRBD1
TGTGCCAGCAGCCCCTTGGGGACAGGGATCGATCAGCCCCAGCATTTT
CASSPLGTGIDQPQHF
>TRBJ1-2|TRBV19|-|TRBD1
TGTGCCAGTAGTGCTCAACAGGGGAACTATGGCTACACCTTC
CASSAQQGNYGYTF
>TRBJ2-1|TRBV6-5|-|-
TGTGCCAGCAGGGGCCGGACAGTAAACAATGAGCAGTTCTTC
CASRGRTVNNEQFF
>TRBJ2-7|TRBV13|-|TRBD2
TGTGCCAGCAGCTTACCCCGCCTAGCGGGAGGGGTGCAGTACTTC
CASSLPRLAGGVQYF
>TRBJ2-7|TRBV15|-|-
TGTGCCACCAGCAGAGGAGTCTTGTACGAGCAGTACTTC
CATSRGVLYEQYF
>TRBJ1-1|TRBV28|-|TRBD1
TGTGCCAGCAGTTTAGGGACAGGGGGCACTGAAGCTTTCTTT
CASSLGTGGTEAFF
>TRBJ1-1|TRBV5-6|once|-
TGTGCCAGCAGCACTAGGGTGGGGTCGAGAAACACTGAAGCTTTCTTT
CASSTRVGSRNTEAFF
>TRBJ1-5|TRBV5-1|-|-
TGCGCCAGCAGGCCAGGGGTTTTGGACAGCAATCAGCCCCAGCATTTT
CASRPGVLDSNQPQHF
>TRBJ1-2|TRBV7-2|-|-
TGTGCCAGCAGACCAGACAGGATCGTTAACTATGGCTACACCTTC
CASRPDRIVNYGYTF
>TRBJ2-7|TRBV15|-|-
TGTGCCACCAGCAAACGGGACAACGAATACGAGCAGTACTTC
CATSKRDNEYEQYF
>TRBJ1-1|TRBV5-1|-|-
TGCGCCAGCAGCTTGATGGGGGGCGCCGACACTGAAGCTTTCTTT
CASSLMGGADTEAFF
>TRBJ2-7|TRBV7-5|-|-
TGTGCCAGCAGCCCGCGGACCGCTCGCCACGAGCAGTACTTC
CASSPRTARHEQYF
>TRBJ1-2|TRBV5-4|-|TRBD1
TGTGCCAGCAGCCCGCCGGACAGGAGAAACTATGGCTACACCTTC
CASSPPDRRNYGYTF
>TRBJ1-1|TRBV4-1|-|-
TGCGCCAGCAGCCAAGATTTGGCACTCAAGAACACTGAAGCTTTCTTT
CASSQDLALKNTEAFF
>TRBJ1-1|TRBV5-8|once|TRBD1
TGTGCCAGCAGCTCGCCTCACAGGGGGCAGGTGGAAGCTTTCTTT
CASSSPHRGQVEAFF
>TRBJ2-5|TRBV5-1|-|-
TGCGCCAGCAGCTTGGGTGCTAGCTTTCCGAATAAGGAGACCCAGTACTTC
CASSLGASFPNKETQYF
>TRBJ1-5|TRBV27|-|TRBD1
TGTGCCAGCAGTCCTCAACCGGGACAGGGGGCTTGGAGCAATCAGCCCCAGCATTTT
CASSPQPGQGAWSNQPQHF
>TRBJ1-1|TRBV14|-|-
TGTGCCAGCAGCCAACCTGGGGGCTTTATTGTGAACACTGAAGCTTTCTTT
CASSQPGGFIVNTEAFF
>TRBJ1-1|TRBV6-1|-|-
TGTGCCAGCAGTGATTTCGACGGAGACGCTCAAGCTTTCTTT
CASSDFDGDAQAFF
>TRBJ1-3|TRBV7-3|once|-
TGTGCCAGCAGCTCCTCGACAGCCTCTGGAAACACCATATATTTT
CASSSSTASGNTIYF
>TRBJ2-1|TRBV7-2|-|TRBD1
TGTGCCAGCAGCCAACCGGGACAGAACTACAATGAGCAGTTCTTC
CASSQPGQNYNEQFF
>TRBJ2-7|TRBV9|once|TRBD2
TGTGCCAGCAGGGTCCGGGAGGGCCCCTACGAGCAGTACTTC
CASRVREGPYEQYF
>TRBJ2-2|TRBV9|-|TRBD2
TGTGCCAGCAGGAGAGGGACTAGCGGGACGATTAACACCGGGGAGCTGTTTTTT
CASRRGTSGTINTGELFF
>TRBJ2-1|TRBV11-1|once|-
TGTGCCAGCAGGGATGACCTGTACAATGAGCAGTTCTTC
CASRDDLYNEQFF
>TRBJ2-1|TRBV7-3|-|TRBD2
TGTGCCAGCAGCTGGACCGGGACTAGCGACAACAATGAGCAGTTCTTC
CASSWTGTSDNNEQFF
>TRBJ1-1|TRBV2|once|TRBD1
TGTGCCAGCAGCGTGGGACAGGGGACCACTGAAGCTTTCTTT
CASSVGQGTTEAFF
>TRBJ2-3|TRBV11-2|-|-
TGTGCCAGCAGCTTAGGTCAGGGCACAGATACGCAGTATTTT
CASSLGQGTDTQYF
>TRBJ2-7|TRBV5-1|-|-
TGCGCCAGCAGCTTGGCGTCACCACCCTACGAGCAGTACTTC
CASSLASPPYEQYF
>TRBJ2-1|TRBV16|-|TRBD2
TGTGCCAGCAGCCAAGCCAGCGGGAGGGTCGACAATGAGCAGTTCTTC
CASSQASGRVDNEQFF
>TRBJ2-7|TRBV28|-|-
TGTGCCAGCAGTTTCCGGGTCGTCGGGGTAACCTACGAGCAGTACTTC
CASSFRVVGVTYEQYF
>TRBJ2-4|TRBV19|once|TRBD2
TGTGCCAGTAGTATAGATTCTAGCGGGAGGGCCTTAGCCAAAAACATTCAGTACTTC
CASSIDSSGRALAKNIQYF
>TRBJ2-7|TRBV11-2|-|TRBD2
TGTGCCAGCAGCGACTCTAGCGGGAGGGCCTTGGAGCAGTACTTC
CASSDSSGRALEQYF
>TRBJ1-2|TRBV5-4|many|TRBD1
TGTGCCAGCAGCCACATCGACAGGGGCGGCTACACCTTC
CASSHIDRGGYTF
>TRBJ2-1|TRBV7-2|-|-
TGTGCCACCAGGAGGTCAGCCTACAATGAGCAGTTCTTC
CATRRSAYNEQFF
>TRBJ2-2|TRBV28|-|TRBD2
TGTGCCACCACGGGAGAGGCGGGAGGAGGCACCGGGGAGCTGTTTTTT
CATTGEAGGGTGELFF
>TRBJ1-2|TRBV27|-|-
TGTGCCAGCAGTTCATACAGGAAGCCTTCAGTATATGGCTACACCTTC
CASSSYRKPSVYGYTF
>TRBJ2-7|TRBV28|-|TRBD1
TGTGCCAGCAGTCCCCACCGGGACAGGGACTCCTACGAGCAGTACTTC
CASSPHRDRDSYEQYF
>TRBJ1-1|TRBV7-9|few|-
TGTGCCAGCAGCCAACACTCGCTGAGAACTGAAGCTTTCTTT
CASSQHSLRTEAFF
>TRBJ2-5|TRBV5-1|-|-
TGCGCCAGCAGCTACCCAGACGAGACCCAGTACTTC
CASSYPDETQYF
>TRBJ1-2|TRBV28|once|-
TGTGCCAGCAGTTCGGGGGATGCTAACTATGGCTACACCTTC
CASSSGDANYGYTF
>TRBJ2-5|TRBV29-1|-|-
TGCAGCGTTGGGGGAGGGGGCCCACGGGAGACCCAGTACTTC
CSVGGGGPRETQYF
>TRBJ2-7|TRBV10-3|-|TRBD2
TGTGCCATCACGGCGGGAGGGAGTTACGAGCAGTACTTC
CAITAGGSYEQYF
>TRBJ2-7|TRBV4-3|-|-
TGCGCCAGCAGCCAAGAATTAGGGACTGGATTCTACGAGCAGTACTTC
CASSQELGTGFYEQYF
>TRBJ2-7|TRBV9|-|-
TGTGCCAGCAGCGTAGGGACTACCAGCTACGAGCAGTACTTC
CASSVGTTSYEQYF
>TRBJ1-2|TRBV5-1|-|-
TGCGCCAGCAGCTTGGATACAGGGCCGCAAGGCTACACCTTC
CASSLDTGPQGYTF